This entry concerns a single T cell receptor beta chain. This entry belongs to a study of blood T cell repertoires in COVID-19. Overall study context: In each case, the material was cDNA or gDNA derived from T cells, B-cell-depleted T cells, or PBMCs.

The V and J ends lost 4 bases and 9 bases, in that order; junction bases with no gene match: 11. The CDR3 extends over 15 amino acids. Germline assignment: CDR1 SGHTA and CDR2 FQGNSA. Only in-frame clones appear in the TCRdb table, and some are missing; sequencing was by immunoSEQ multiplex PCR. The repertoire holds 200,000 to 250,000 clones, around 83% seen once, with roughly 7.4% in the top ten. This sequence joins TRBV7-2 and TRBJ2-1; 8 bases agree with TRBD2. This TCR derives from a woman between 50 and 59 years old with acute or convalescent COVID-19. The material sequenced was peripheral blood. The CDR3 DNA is TGTGCCAGCAGCTCCTCCGGGACTAGTCTGCGTGAGCAGTTCTTC. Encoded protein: CASSSSGTSLREQFF.